This T cell receptor beta chain is drawn from a study of OX40 agonist ivuxolimab in advanced cancers. Study in general: Treatment of patients was with ivuxolimab, an agonistic anti-OX40 (CD134) antibody. A history of anti-PD-1, anti-PD-L1 or anti-CTLA-4 therapy was acceptable, and around 36% had some. Intravenous ivuxolimab was administered to patients every 2 weeks at 0.01 to 10 mg/kg.

The table came from immunoSEQ multiplex PCR; TCRdb's copy has only in-frame clones and leaves some out. The sample lists roughly 75,000 clones; about nine tenths were seen once. Per the germline V gene, CDR1 is SGDLS and CDR2 is YYNGEE. The CDR3 totals 13 residues. V lost 3 bases and J lost 6, with 11 bases in between. Sample: CD4+ or CD8+ T cells sorted from blood, taken in a trial of the OX40 agonist ivuxolimab. The receptor was isolated from an adult with an advanced solid tumor such as melanoma, head and neck, liver or kidney cancer. The rearrangement joins TRBV9 to TRBJ2-3; D remains unclear. CDR3 residues: CASSGFDWDTQYF. In nucleotides, the CDR3 is TGTGCCAGCAGCGGGTTCGATTGGGATACGCAGTATTTT.